Each of the 5 T cell receptor beta chains below was sequenced from the same sample in a study of blood T cell repertoires in COVID-19. The method was immunoSEQ multiplex PCR; TCRdb's version includes in-frame clones alone and lacks a portion of them. Of 100,000 to 150,000 clones listed, about 80% are singletons. Sequencing was carried out using peripheral blood. The receptors were sampled from a man aged 40-50 years with active or convalescent COVID-19.

This clone was found a few times. The chain has TRBV5-5 and TRBJ2-5, with D tentatively TRBD1 (6 bases). CDR1 is SGHKS, CDR2 YYEKEE, per germline (reference sequence). The germline V and J ends were trimmed by 7 bases and 5 bases, with 18 bases remaining between them. CDR3 length: 14 residues. CDR3 sequence reads: CASGEGHLVETQYF. The CDR3 nucleotides are TGTGCCAGCGGAGAGGGACATTTGGTTGAGACCCAGTACTTC.

This clone occurred once. The V gene is TRBV15, the J gene TRBJ2-7, with D tentatively TRBD2 (6 bases). The germline CDR1 and CDR2 sequences are LNHNV and YYDKDF (reference sequence). V was shortened by 2 bases and J by 6 bases, with 17 bases between the two germline ends. This CDR3 is built from 15 residues. In DNA, the CDR3 is TGTGCCACCAGCAGAAGAGGAGGGGCGTCGTTCGAGCAGTACTTC. Translating gives CATSRRGGASFEQYF. Filled out from reference TRBV15 and TRBJ2-7, the complete variable domain reads DAMVIQNPRYQVTQFGKPVTLSCSQTLNHNVMYWYQQKSSQAPKLLFHYYDKDFNNEADTPDNFQSRRPNTSFCFLDIRSPGLGDTAMYLCATSRRGGASFEQYFGPGTRLTVT.

The genes are TRBV9 and TRBJ1-5, with D perhaps TRBD1 (5 bases). The ends were cut back, 4 bases at V and 5 bases at J, with 13 bases in the middle. CDR3 length: 14 residues. Germline CDR1 and CDR2: SGDLS and YYNGEE. CDR3 protein: CASSTNTGDQPQHF. CDR3 DNA sequence: TGTGCCAGCAGCACCAACACGGGGGATCAGCCCCAGCATTTT.

This clone was detected a few times. The chain is built from TRBV5-1 and TRBJ1-5; no clear D gene. Germline CDR1 and CDR2: SGHRS and YFSETQ. The V gene lost 0 bases and the J gene lost 1 base, with 8 bases spanning the gap. This CDR3 comprises 15 residues. The CDR3 region is CASSLAGLSNQPQHF. The CDR3 DNA reads as TGCGCCAGCAGCTTGGCCGGGTTGAGCAATCAGCCCCAGCATTTT.

J is TRBJ1-2 and V is TRBV11-2; 8 bases align to TRBD1. The germline gives CDR1 SGHAT, CDR2 FQNNGV. The CDR3 totals 16 residues. The V and J ends lost 5 bases and 8 bases, in that order; junction bases with no gene match: 16. CDR3 DNA sequence: TGTGCCAGCAGCCATACTTCCGCCCCAGGGGGCGGGGGCTACACCTTC. Translated, it gives CASSHTSAPGGGGYTF.